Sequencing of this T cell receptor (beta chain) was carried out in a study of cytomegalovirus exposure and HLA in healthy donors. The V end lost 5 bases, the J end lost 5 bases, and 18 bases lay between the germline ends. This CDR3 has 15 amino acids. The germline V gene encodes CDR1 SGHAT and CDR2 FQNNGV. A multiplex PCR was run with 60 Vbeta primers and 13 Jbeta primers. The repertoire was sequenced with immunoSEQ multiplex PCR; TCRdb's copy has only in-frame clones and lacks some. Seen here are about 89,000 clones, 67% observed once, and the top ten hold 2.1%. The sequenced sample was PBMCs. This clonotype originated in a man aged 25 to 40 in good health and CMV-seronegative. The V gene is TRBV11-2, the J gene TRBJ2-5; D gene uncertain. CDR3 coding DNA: TGTGCCAGCAGCCCCCCTTGGAGAGGAGCGGAGACCCAGTACTTC. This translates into CASSPPWRGAETQYF. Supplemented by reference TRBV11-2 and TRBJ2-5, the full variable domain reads EAGVAQSPRYKIIEKRQSVAFWCNPISGHATLYWYQQILGQGPKLLIQFQNNGVVDDSQLPKDRFSAERLKGVDSTLKIQPAKLEDSAVYLCASSPPWRGAETQYFGPGTRLLVL.